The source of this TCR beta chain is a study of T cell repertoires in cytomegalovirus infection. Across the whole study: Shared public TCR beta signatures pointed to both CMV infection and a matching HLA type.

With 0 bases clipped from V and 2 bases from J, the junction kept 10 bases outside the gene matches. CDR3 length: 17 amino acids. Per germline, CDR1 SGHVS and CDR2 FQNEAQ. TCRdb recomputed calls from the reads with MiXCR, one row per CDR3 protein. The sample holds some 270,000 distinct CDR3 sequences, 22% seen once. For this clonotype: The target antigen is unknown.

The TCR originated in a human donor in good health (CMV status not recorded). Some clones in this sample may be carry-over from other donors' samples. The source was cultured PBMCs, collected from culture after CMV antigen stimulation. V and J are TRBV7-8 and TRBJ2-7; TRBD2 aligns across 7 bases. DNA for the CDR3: TGTGCCAGCAGCTTAGCCCCACTAGCGATAGGGCCCTACGAGCAGTACTTC. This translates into CASSLAPLAIGPYEQYF.